These 16 T cell receptor beta chains share one sample of origin, sequenced in a study of cytomegalovirus exposure and HLA in healthy donors. PCR amplification relied on 60 Vbeta primers (plus 13 Jbeta primers). TCRdb keeps only in-frame clones here, not all; method: immunoSEQ multiplex PCR. The sample has around 150,000 clones, around 80% seen once; the top ten hold 5.5% to 6%. The sequenced sample was PBMCs. The receptors here all came from a man aged 30 to 39 in good health and CMV-seropositive.

V usage is TRBV28 and J usage is TRBJ1-1; D ambiguous. V was trimmed by 8 bases and J by 0 bases, leaving 4 bases between them. The CDR3 length is 11 residues. Germline-derived CDR1 and CDR2 are MDHEN and SYDVKM. The CDR3 DNA is TGTGCCAGCGCGCTGAACACTGAAGCTTTCTTT. This gives the protein CASALNTEAFF.

The V gene is TRBV12-5, the J gene TRBJ1-5, with 8 bases lining up with TRBD1. The CDR3 runs to 16 residues. J gave up 6 bases and V 3 bases, and 10 bases lay outside the gene matches. The germline CDR1 and CDR2 sequences are LGHNT and FRNRAP. This chain's CDR3 is CASGFWTGRKVQPQHF. CDR3 DNA sequence: TGTGCTAGTGGTTTCTGGACAGGGAGGAAGGTTCAGCCCCAGCATTTT.

With regard to this clone: One end of the junction fails to match germline, which may point to a read error. The rearrangement links TRBV28 to TRBJ2-6; TRBD1 matches at 7 bases. Per germline, CDR1 MDHEN and CDR2 SYDVKM. The CDR3 length is 14 residues. The CDR3 is CASREGAGANGLTF. CDR3 nucleotides: TGTGCCAGCAGAGAGGGGGCTGGGGCCAACGGCCTGACTTTC.

J is TRBJ2-5 and V is TRBV7-2; no definite D call. The CDR3 totals 17 residues. Between the trimmed V and J ends, which lost 1 base and 4 bases, there was a span of 19 bases. The V gene's germline CDR1 is SGHTA and CDR2 FQGNSA. This chain's CDR3 is CASSLGFFQRGPETQYF. DNA for the CDR3: TGTGCCAGCAGCTTAGGGTTTTTTCAGAGAGGTCCAGAGACCCAGTACTTC.

V gene TRBV5-5 combines with J gene TRBJ2-2; 9 bases are shared with TRBD1. This CDR3 spans 15 amino acids. The germline V gene has CDR1 SGHKS and CDR2 YYEKEE (reference sequence). Trimming removed 7 bases from V and 0 bases from J; junction bases left unmatched: 4. In nucleotides, the CDR3 is TGTGCCAGCTACAGGGGGCCCTCGAACACCGGGGAGCTGTTTTTT. Protein product: CASYRGPSNTGELFF.

The V call is TRBV2, the J call TRBJ2-5, with a weak D call TRBD2 (6 bases). The tail of the sequence fits TRBJ2-7 better, so the J call may be wrong. The CDR3 runs 14 residues. The germline V gene encodes CDR1 SNHLY and CDR2 FYNNEI. As DNA, the CDR3 is TGTGCCAGCAGTCGTGGGACTCGACCCTACGAGCAGTACTTC. Protein product: CASSRGTRPYEQYF.

The J gene is TRBJ1-1, the V gene TRBV7-8, with D uncertain. Trimming took off 8 bases at V and 1 base at J, with 8 bases between the two ends. CDR1 SGHVS and CDR2 FQNEAQ come from the germline V gene. The CDR3 runs to 12 residues. The DNA for the CDR3 is TGTGCCAGCGGCGGAGGGAACACTGAAGCTTTCTTT. Its protein is CASGGGNTEAFF.

As concerns this clone: This CDR3 is also generated by other DNA sequences in the sample. The rearrangement links TRBV7-8 to TRBJ2-3; 7 positions agree with TRBD1. The ends lost 5 bases at V and 4 bases at J; junction bases unmatched: 12. Germline CDR1 SGHVS, CDR2 FQNEAQ. CDR3 size: 16 residues. The CDR3 nucleotides read TGTGCCAGCAGCCGCTTTGATTGGACAGGTTCAGATACGCAGTATTTT. Residues: CASSRFDWTGSDTQYF.

This chain links TRBV14 with TRBJ1-3; 8 positions agree with TRBD1. The V segment lost 4 bases and the J segment 0 bases; nucleotides outside the gene matches: 5. The germline V gene has CDR1 SGHDN and CDR2 FVKESK. The CDR3 contains 16 residues. The CDR3 region has the DNA TGTGCCAGCAGCCCCAACAGGGGGACCTCTGGAAACACCATATATTTT. It translates to CASSPNRGTSGNTIYF.

The V and J genes are TRBV4-2 and TRBJ2-6; D is unclear. The germline V and J ends were trimmed by 5 bases and 4 bases, with 15 bases remaining between them. The V gene's germline CDR1 is LGHNA and CDR2 YNFKEQ. CDR3 length: 16 amino acids. The CDR3 sequence: CASSTRGGSGANVLTF. The CDR3 DNA is TGTGCCAGCAGCACACGAGGCGGTTCCGGGGCCAACGTCCTGACTTTC.

The genes are TRBV19 and TRBJ2-7; D is possibly TRBD1 (5 bases). Germline V gene lookup returns CDR1 LNHDA and CDR2 SQIVND (reference sequence). V was trimmed by 1 base and J by 5 bases, leaving 9 bases between them. The CDR3 totals 13 residues. CDR3 sequence: CASSIGTRHEQYF. The DNA for the CDR3 is TGTGCCAGTAGTATAGGGACACGGCACGAGCAGTACTTC.

This clone was observed a handful of times. The rearrangement joins TRBV2 to TRBJ1-5, with a tentative D call TRBD1 (6 bases). Looked up from germline, CDR1 is SNHLY and CDR2 is FYNNEI. The CDR3 covers 14 residues. Trimming shortened V by 7 bases and J by 4 bases, and 14 bases separated the two germline ends. The CDR3 coding sequence is TGTGCCAGCAATGGACAGACTATTAATCAGCCCCAGCATTTT. This encodes CASNGQTINQPQHF.

The chain has TRBV7-2 and TRBJ1-3, with 7 bases lining up with TRBD1. Germline lookup yields CDR1 SGHTA and CDR2 FQGNSA. The junction had 6 bases not matched to a gene; V was cut back by 5 bases and J by 2 bases. The length of the CDR3 is 15 residues. The CDR3 protein is CASSITGQTGNTIYF. The CDR3 coding sequence is TGTGCCAGCAGCATAACGGGACAGACTGGAAACACCATATATTTT.

The chain has TRBV7-9 and TRBJ1-5; TRBD1 aligns across 9 bases. This CDR3 region has 15 residues. The V and J ends lost 1 base and 3 bases, in that order; junction bases with no gene match: 1. Germline assignment: CDR1 SEHNR and CDR2 FQNEAQ (reference sequence). CDR3 sequence (DNA): TGTGCCAGCAGCTTAGGGGACAGGGTCAATCAGCCCCAGCATTTT. Its protein is CASSLGDRVNQPQHF. Full variable domain (outside the CDR3, taken from reference TRBV7-9 and TRBJ1-5): DTGVSQNPRHKITKRGQNVTFRCDPISEHNRLYWYRQTLGQGPEFLTYFQNEAQLEKSRLLSDRFSAERPKGSFSTLEIQRTEQGDSAMYLCASSLGDRVNQPQHFGDGTRLSIL.

The table lists this clone with a few counts. This chain links TRBV7-8 with TRBJ2-7, with D maybe TRBD1 (5 bases). The CDR3 sequence is 12 residues long. The V gene's germline CDR1 is SGHVS and CDR2 FQNEAQ. The V gene lost 4 bases and the J gene lost 7 bases, with 11 bases spanning the gap. The CDR3 sequence: CASSSTVPEQYF. DNA of the CDR3: TGTGCCAGCAGCTCGACAGTCCCTGAGCAGTACTTC.

The chain carries TRBV30 and TRBJ2-3, with 7 bases aligning to TRBD2. This CDR3 has 13 residues. The trim removed 1 base at V and 6 bases at J, leaving 4 bases unmatched. Germline V lookup: CDR1 GTSNPN, CDR2 SVGIG (reference sequence). Written as DNA, the CDR3 is TGTGCCTGGAGTGGCGGGAGTTGGGATACGCAGTATTTT. This encodes CAWSGGSWDTQYF.